This entry features one TCR beta chain sequence. This entry is derived from a study of monozygotic twins with cystic fibrosis. TCRdb's copy holds only in-frame clones and misses some; the assay was immunoSEQ multiplex PCR. The sample yields around 34,000 clones, over 60% seen once. The CDR3 is made up of 12 amino acids. With 4 bases removed from V and 9 bases from J, the gap between germline ends came to 11 bases. Germline assignment: CDR1 SGHRS and CDR2 YFSETQ. The clonotype was recovered from a girl between 10 and 17 years old with cystic fibrosis. The V call is TRBV5-1, the J call TRBJ2-1; a weak D match, TRBD2 (6 bases). Sequenced material: blood. For the CDR3, the DNA is TGCGCCAGCAGCCCCCTCGGGGGTGAGCAGTTCTTC. This gives the protein CASSPLGGEQFF.